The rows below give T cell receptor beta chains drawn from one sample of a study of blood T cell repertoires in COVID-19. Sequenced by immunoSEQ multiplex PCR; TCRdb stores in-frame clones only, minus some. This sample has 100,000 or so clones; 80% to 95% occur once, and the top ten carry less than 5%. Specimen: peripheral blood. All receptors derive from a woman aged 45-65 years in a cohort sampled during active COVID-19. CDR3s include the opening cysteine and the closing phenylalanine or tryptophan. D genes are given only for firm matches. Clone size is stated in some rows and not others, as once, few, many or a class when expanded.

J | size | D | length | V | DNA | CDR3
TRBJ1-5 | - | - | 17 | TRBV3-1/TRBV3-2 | TGTGCCAGCAGCCTTCGGGGTTCGGCAGGGGCTAGTCAGCCCCAGCATTTT | CASSLRGSAGASQPQHF
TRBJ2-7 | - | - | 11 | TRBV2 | TGTGCCAGCAGTACTTCCTACGAGCAGTACTTC | CASSTSYEQYF
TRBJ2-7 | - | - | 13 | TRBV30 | TGTGCCTTGTCGTCAGGGTATGGCTACGAGCAGTACTTC | CALSSGYGYEQYF
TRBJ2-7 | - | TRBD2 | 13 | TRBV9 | TGTGCCAGCAGCGTAGGGCTAGCGGGAGAGTTGTACTTC | CASSVGLAGELYF
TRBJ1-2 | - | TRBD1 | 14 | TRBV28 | TGTGCCAGCAGTTTATCGGGACAGGGCTGGATTCGCACCTTC | CASSLSGQGWIRTF
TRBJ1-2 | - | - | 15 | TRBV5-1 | TGCGCCAGCAGCTTGGAAGCCTCGGAGAACTATGGCTACACCTTC | CASSLEASENYGYTF
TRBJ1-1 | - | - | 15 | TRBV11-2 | TGTGCCAGCAGCTTTTATCAGGGGCTGGACACTGAAGCTTTCTTT | CASSFYQGLDTEAFF
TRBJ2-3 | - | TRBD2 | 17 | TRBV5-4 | TGTGCCAGCAGCGGATTTCATAGCGGGAGAAGCTCAGATACGCAGTATTTT | CASSGFHSGRSSDTQYF
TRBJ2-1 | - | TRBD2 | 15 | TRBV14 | TGTGCCAGCAGCCCCCTGGGTAGCGGGATCGGCGAGCAGTTCTTC | CASSPLGSGIGEQFF
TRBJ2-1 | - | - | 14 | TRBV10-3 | TGTGCCATCAGTCCATCCCAGGGGATTAATGAGCAGTTCTTC | CAISPSQGINEQFF
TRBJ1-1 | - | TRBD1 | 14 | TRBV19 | TGTGCCAGTAGCACAAGGGGGCCGAGCACTGAAGCTTTCTTT | CASSTRGPSTEAFF
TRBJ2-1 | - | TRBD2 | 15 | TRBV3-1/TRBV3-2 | TGTGCCAGCAGCCAAGATTTAGGACTAGCGGGCGAGCAGTTCTTC | CASSQDLGLAGEQFF
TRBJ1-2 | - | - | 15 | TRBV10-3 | TGTGCCATCAGTGACATAAAACAGGGACGCTATGGCTACACCTTC | CAISDIKQGRYGYTF
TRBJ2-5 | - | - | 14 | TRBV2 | TGTGCCAGCACTCGGGCAGGGGCCCCGGAGACCCAGTACTTC | CASTRAGAPETQYF
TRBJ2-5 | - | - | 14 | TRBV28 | TGTGCCAGCAGTTCGGTACCCCTCCAAGAGACCCAGTACTTC | CASSSVPLQETQYF
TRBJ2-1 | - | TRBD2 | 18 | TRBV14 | TGTGCCAGCAGCCAAGGGATGAGAGGCGGGAGTAGGTACAATGAGCAGTTCTTC | CASSQGMRGGSRYNEQFF
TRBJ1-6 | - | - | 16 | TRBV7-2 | TGTGCCAGCAGCTTAGCAAGTGGACAGACTAATTCACCCCTCCACTTT | CASSLASGQTNSPLHF
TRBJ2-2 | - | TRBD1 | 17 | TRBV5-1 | TGCGCCAGCAGCTTGGATGGGACAGGGGTGAACACCGGGGAGCTGTTTTTT | CASSLDGTGVNTGELFF
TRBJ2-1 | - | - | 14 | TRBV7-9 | TGTGCCAGCAGCCGTGGGAGCGGGTACAATGAGCAGTTCTTC | CASSRGSGYNEQFF
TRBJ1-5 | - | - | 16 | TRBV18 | TGTGCCAGCTCACCAAGTGGCCAGTTACCCAATCAGCCCCAGCATTTT | CASSPSGQLPNQPQHF
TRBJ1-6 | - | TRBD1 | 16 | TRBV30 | TGTGCCTGGACCACGGGACAGGGAGGGTTTAGATCACCCCTCCACTTT | CAWTTGQGGFRSPLHF
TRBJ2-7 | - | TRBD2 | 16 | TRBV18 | TGTGCCAGCTCACTAAGTCGACTAGCGGGAGAGGACGAGCAGTACTTC | CASSLSRLAGEDEQYF
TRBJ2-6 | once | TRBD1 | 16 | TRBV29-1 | TGCAGCGTTGTTCAACAGGGGATAGGAGGGGCCAACGTCCTGACTTTC | CSVVQQGIGGANVLTF
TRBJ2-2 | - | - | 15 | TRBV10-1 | TGCGCCAGCAGTGAAGGGGGGGCAGGCACCGGGGAGCTGTTTTTT | CASSEGGAGTGELFF
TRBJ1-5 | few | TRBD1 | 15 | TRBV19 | TGTGCCAGTAAACAACAGGGGCTTCCCAATCAGCCCCAGCATTTT | CASKQQGLPNQPQHF
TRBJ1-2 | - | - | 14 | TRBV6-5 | TGTGCCAGCAGAACCGCCGAGTTGGACTATGGCTACACCTTC | CASRTAELDYGYTF
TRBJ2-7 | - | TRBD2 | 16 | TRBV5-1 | TGCGCCAGCAGCTCGGTCACTAGCGGGAGCTCCTACGAGCAGTACTTC | CASSSVTSGSSYEQYF
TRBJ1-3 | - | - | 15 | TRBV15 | TGTGCCACCAGCACGCGACAGGCTAGTGGAAACACCATATATTTT | CATSTRQASGNTIYF
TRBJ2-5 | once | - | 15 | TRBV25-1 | TGTGCCAGCAGTGAATGGGTAGCAAATCAAGAGACCCAGTACTTC | CASSEWVANQETQYF
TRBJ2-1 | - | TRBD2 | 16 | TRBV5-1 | TGCGCCAGCAGCCGGGGGTGGCTAGCGGGGAACAATGAGCAGTTCTTC | CASSRGWLAGNNEQFF
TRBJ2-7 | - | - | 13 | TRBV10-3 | TGTGCCATCAGTGTAACAGGGACCTACGAGCAGTACTTC | CAISVTGTYEQYF
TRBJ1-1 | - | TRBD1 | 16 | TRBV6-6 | TGTGCCAGCAAACCCTCCTCGACAGGGGTTAACACTGAAGCTTTCTTT | CASKPSSTGVNTEAFF
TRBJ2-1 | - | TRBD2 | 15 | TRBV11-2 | TGTGCCAGCAGCTTAGGGACTAGCGTTGGTAGTGAGCAGTTCTTC | CASSLGTSVGSEQFF
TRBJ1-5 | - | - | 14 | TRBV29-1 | TGCAGCGTTATTACAGGGCCATTTGGTCAGCCCCAGCATTTT | CSVITGPFGQPQHF
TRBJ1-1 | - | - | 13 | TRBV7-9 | TGTGCCAGCAGCTTGACTCGGGACACTGAAGCTTTCTTT | CASSLTRDTEAFF
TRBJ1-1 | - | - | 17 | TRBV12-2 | TGTGCAAGTCCCCCCCAGGGTAAAGTTTTATTTGGCACTGAAGCTTTCTTT | CASPPQGKVLFGTEAFF
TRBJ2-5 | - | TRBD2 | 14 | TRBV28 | TGTGCCAGTGATACGGCGGGAGGAGCGGAGACCCAGTACTTC | CASDTAGGAETQYF
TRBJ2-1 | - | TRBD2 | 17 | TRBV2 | TGTGCCAGCAGTTTACGCCCAGGGCGGGAGGGCTACAATGAGCAGTTCTTC | CASSLRPGREGYNEQFF
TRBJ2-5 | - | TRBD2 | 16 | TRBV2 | TGTGCCAGCAGTGAAGAATGGGCGGGGGGGAAAGAGACCCAGTACTTC | CASSEEWAGGKETQYF
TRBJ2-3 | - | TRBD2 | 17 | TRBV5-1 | TGCGCCAGCAGCTTGGGGACTAGCGGGGGGCCTGAAGATACGCAGTATTTT | CASSLGTSGGPEDTQYF
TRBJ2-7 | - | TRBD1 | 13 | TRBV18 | TGTGCCAGCTCACCCGACAGGGGCCACGAGCAGTACTTC | CASSPDRGHEQYF
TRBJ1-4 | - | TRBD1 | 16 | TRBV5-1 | TGCGCCAGCAGCCCGGGAAATGACAGGGTTGGAGAAAAACTGTTTTTT | CASSPGNDRVGEKLFF
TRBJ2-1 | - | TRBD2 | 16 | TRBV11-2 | TGTGCCAGCAGCTTAGTACGGCTAGCGGAGAGAGATGAGCAGTTCTTC | CASSLVRLAERDEQFF
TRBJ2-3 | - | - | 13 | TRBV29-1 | TGCAGCGTTGAGAAGGGGGGCACAGATACGCAGTATTTT | CSVEKGGTDTQYF
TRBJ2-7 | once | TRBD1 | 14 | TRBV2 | TGTGCCAGCAGGGTACAGGGGAACTCCTACGAGCAGTACTTC | CASRVQGNSYEQYF
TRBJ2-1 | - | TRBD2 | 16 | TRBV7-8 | TGTGCCAGCAGCTTAGCGGGCGGGGGAGGTAGCGATGAGCAGTTCTTC | CASSLAGGGGSDEQFF
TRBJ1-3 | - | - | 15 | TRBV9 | TGTGCCAGCAGTTCCGGACAGAGCTCTGGAAACACCATATATTTT | CASSSGQSSGNTIYF
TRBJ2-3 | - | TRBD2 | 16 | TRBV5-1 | TGCGCCAGCAGCCCCGTAGCGGGGGTGAACACAGATACGCAGTATTTT | CASSPVAGVNTDTQYF
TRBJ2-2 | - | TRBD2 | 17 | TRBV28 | TGTGCCAGCAGTCTAAATAGCGGGAGGAGGTCCACCGGGGAGCTGTTTTTT | CASSLNSGRRSTGELFF
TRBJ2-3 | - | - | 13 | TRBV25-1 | TGTGCCAGCAGTGCAGGTAGCACAGATACGCAGTATTTT | CASSAGSTDTQYF
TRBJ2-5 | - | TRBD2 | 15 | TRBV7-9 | TGTGCCAGCAGCCAGACTAGCGGGACGGGAGAGACCCAGTACTTC | CASSQTSGTGETQYF
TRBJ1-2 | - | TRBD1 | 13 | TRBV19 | TGTGCCAGTAACCCCCGACAGGGGGCTGGCTACACCTTC | CASNPRQGAGYTF
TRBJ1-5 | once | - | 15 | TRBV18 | TGTGCCAGCTCACCCTCAGGGTATAGCAATCAGCCCCAGCATTTT | CASSPSGYSNQPQHF
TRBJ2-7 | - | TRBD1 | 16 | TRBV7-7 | TGTGCTAGCAGCTCCGGTATTGGGACAGGAAACTACGAGCAGTACTTC | CASSSGIGTGNYEQYF
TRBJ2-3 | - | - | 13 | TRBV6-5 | TGTGCCAGCACTACTAGGGTGCAAGATACGCAGTATTTT | CASTTRVQDTQYF
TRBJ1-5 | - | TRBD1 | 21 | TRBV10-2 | TGCGCCAGCAGTCCCAGAATACAGGGGTCACTTTATCCCGGGGGCAATCAGCCCCAGCATTTT | CASSPRIQGSLYPGGNQPQHF
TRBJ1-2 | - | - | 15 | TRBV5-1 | TGCGCCAGCAGCTTGGAGTCAGGGCCGGCATATGGCTACACCTTC | CASSLESGPAYGYTF